This T cell receptor (beta chain) emerged from a study of cytomegalovirus exposure and HLA in healthy donors. Turning to the study itself: HLA-typed donors were the source of about 85 million unique TCRs, which an early data release held. Points from the study as a whole: While the bulk of TCR sequences proved rare, some public TCRs turned up in many donors. Relative to the approximately 680-donor mean, N-insertions were reportedly fewer in an Asian-associated ancestry cluster in a later analysis.

The CDR3 sequence is 14 residues long. Germline V gives CDR1 SGHRS, CDR2 YFSETQ. V gave up 5 bases and J gave up 5 bases; unmatched junction bases: 9. Each of the donors was a healthy bone marrow donor. About this clone itself: Its antigen is still unknown.

PCR was performed using 60 Vbeta and 13 Jbeta primers. The protocol was immunoSEQ multiplex PCR, while the TCRdb copy is restricted to in-frame clones and leaves out a portion. The sample gives about 140,000 clones, 76% of which show up once; approximately 3.4% is in the top ten. The source material was PBMCs. The chain employs TRBV5-1 and TRBJ1-2; 7 bases fit TRBD1. The TCR originated in a man aged 35 to 55 in good health and CMV-seronegative. In DNA, the CDR3 is TGCGCCAGCAGGCCCCAACAGGGGATATATGGCTACACCTTC. It specifies CASRPQQGIYGYTF.